This T cell receptor beta chain is from a study of cytomegalovirus exposure and HLA in healthy donors. Study details: HLA-typed donors were the source of about 85 million unique TCRs, which an early data release held. Study-wide results and caveats: Of the V segments, some could not be distinguished, including TRBV6-2 and TRBV6-3, and were excluded. Among TCR beta chains, those listed as cytomegalovirus-associated numbered about 160. Published work reported that the classifier diagnosed cytomegalovirus status with high specificity and sensitivity.

Germline values: CDR1 SGHRS, CDR2 YFSETQ. V was pared by 6 bases and J by 3 bases, with 4 bases of the junction left unmatched. The CDR3 runs to 13 residues. Use of 60 Vbeta and 13 Jbeta primers characterized the PCR. Method: immunoSEQ multiplex PCR; TCRdb's copy keeps in-frame clones and lacks some. The table shows 150,000 or so clones, with around 79% occurring only once. Notes on this clone: Its antigen remains unidentified.

The receptor comes from a man aged 18 to 29 in good health and CMV-seronegative. The J gene is TRBJ2-3, the V gene TRBV5-1; TRBD2 agrees at 7 bases. Sample: PBMCs. CDR3 sequence (DNA): TGCGCCAGCAAAGGGGAGGGGACAGATACGCAGTATTTT. Its translation: CASKGEGTDTQYF.